A single sample is the source of the 27 T cell receptor beta chains below, sequenced in a study of control samples from healthy donors and cancer patients. Data came from immunoSEQ multiplex PCR; TCRdb stores just in-frame clones and leaves some out. The sample has around 200,000 clones; roughly 94% are singletons. Specimen: blood. The receptors originated from a man aged 50 to 59 in good health.

The chain carries TRBV6-5 and TRBJ2-3; TRBD1 might be the D (6 bases). Trimming took 8 bases from V and 1 from J, leaving 13 bases between them. The CDR3 is 14 residues long. Germline CDR1 reads MNHEY; CDR2 reads SVGAGI. This chain's CDR3 is CASGRTAGTDTQYF. DNA for the CDR3: TGTGCCAGCGGGCGGACAGCGGGCACAGATACGCAGTATTTT.

The chain combines TRBV2 with TRBJ2-5; a weak D match, TRBD1 (5 bases). Germline CDR1 and CDR2: SNHLY and FYNNEI. V was clipped by 1 base and J by 7 bases, with 7 bases between them. CDR3 length equals 12 residues. CDR3 loop: CASSEEQGTQYF. CDR3 in DNA: TGTGCCAGCAGTGAAGAGCAGGGGACCCAGTACTTC.

The J gene is TRBJ1-2, the V gene TRBV6-6; TRBD1 matches 10 bases. Trimming at V came to 2 bases and at J to 7 bases, leaving 10 bases not matched to a gene. Germline-derived CDR1 and CDR2 are MNHNY and SVGAGI (reference sequence). The CDR3 is 16 amino acids. CDR3 coding DNA: TGTGCCAGCAGTTACCGGGGGACAGGGGAGGCGGCTGGCTACACCTTC. Its translation: CASSYRGTGEAAGYTF.

This clone was seen once. The chain carries TRBV5-8 and TRBJ2-7; D may be TRBD1 (5 bases). The V gene's germline CDR1 is SGHTS and CDR2 YDEGEE. V shed 0 bases and J shed 0 bases, with 10 bases lying between them. There are 15 residues in the CDR3. CDR3 nucleotide sequence: TGTGCCAGCAGCTTGGTCGGTGACAGCTCCTACGAGCAGTACTTC. Translated: CASSLVGDSSYEQYF.

The rearrangement joins TRBV5-1 to TRBJ1-1; 7 positions agree with TRBD1. In germline, CDR1 is SGHRS, CDR2 YFSETQ. The CDR3 is 14 residues long. Trimming took 7 bases from V and 4 from J; bases not matched to a gene: 10. The CDR3 coding sequence is TGCGCCAGCGCAAAACAGGGGTCGGGCACTGAAGCTTTCTTT. This gives the protein CASAKQGSGTEAFF.

This chain connects TRBV6-4 to TRBJ1-5; D not certain. The CDR3 sequence is 13 residues long. Trimming stripped 5 bases from V and 0 bases from J, with 5 bases between. CDR1 MRHNA and CDR2 SNTAGT come from the germline V gene. CDR3 amino acids: CASSPNSNQPQHF. As DNA, the CDR3 is TGTGCCAGCAGTCCGAATAGCAATCAGCCCCAGCATTTT.

V and J are TRBV5-4 and TRBJ1-2; D might be TRBD1 (6 bases). V was pared by 7 bases and J by 8 bases, with 15 bases between. The CDR3 contains 12 residues. Germline CDR1 is SGHNT and CDR2 is YYREEE (reference sequence). The CDR3 nucleotides are TGTGCCAGCTCAATGACAGGAAACGGCTACACCTTC. It yields the protein CASSMTGNGYTF.

The chain has TRBV2 and TRBJ1-6; 10 bases fit TRBD1. The CDR3 has 15 amino acids. Germline V lookup: CDR1 SNHLY, CDR2 FYNNEI. V gave up 3 bases and J gave up 7 bases; unmatched junction bases: 3. CDR3: CASSDSTGGNSPLHF. CDR3 DNA: TGTGCCAGCAGTGATTCGACAGGGGGCAATTCACCCCTCCACTTT.

The chain combines TRBV7-2 with TRBJ2-1, with 7 nucleotides matching TRBD2. This CDR3 spans 13 amino acids. Germline lookup yields CDR1 SGHTA and CDR2 FQGNSA. The V gene end was trimmed by 5 bases and the J gene end by 12 bases; junction bases not matched to a gene: 10. The CDR3 loop is CASSAKARGLQFF. CDR3 bases: TGTGCCAGCAGCGCTAAGGCGCGGGGGTTGCAGTTCTTC.

The chain uses TRBV5-1 and TRBJ2-5; 10 bases are shared with TRBD1. Germline V lookup: CDR1 SGHRS, CDR2 YFSETQ. The CDR3 sequence is 15 residues long. Germline trimming cut 3 bases from V and 2 bases from J; bases unmatched to any gene: 4. CDR3 in amino acids: CASSSRTGGQETQYF. For the CDR3, the DNA is TGCGCCAGCAGCTCAAGGACAGGGGGTCAAGAGACCCAGTACTTC.

V usage is TRBV6-5 and J usage is TRBJ1-1; 9 bases are shared with TRBD1. This CDR3 comprises 13 residues. The junction had 1 base not matched to a gene; V was cut back by 7 bases and J by 1 base. Germline V gene data show CDR1 as MNHEY and CDR2 as SVGAGI. The CDR3 nucleotides are TGTGCCAGCAAGGGACAGGGGAACACTGAAGCTTTCTTT. It encodes CASKGQGNTEAFF.

V gene TRBV11-2 combines with J gene TRBJ2-5, with TRBD1 as a possible D gene (7 bases). V lost 10 bases to trimming and J lost 2 bases, with 20 bases between them. This CDR3 is built from 15 residues. Germline V lookup: CDR1 SGHAT, CDR2 FQNNGV. CDR3 DNA sequence: TGTGCCACCTCGTTCGGCGGGACAGATCAAGAGACCCAGTACTTC. Amino acids: CATSFGGTDQETQYF.

The V gene is TRBV19, the J gene TRBJ2-7; D possibly corresponds to TRBD1 (5 bases). Trimming shortened V by 3 bases and J by 1 base, and 7 bases separated the two germline ends. Germline V CDR1 and CDR2: LNHDA, SQIVND (reference sequence). The CDR3 extends over 13 amino acids. The CDR3 sequence: CASSIPGSYEQYF. In DNA form, the CDR3 reads TGTGCCAGTAGTATTCCAGGGTCCTACGAGCAGTACTTC.

The CDR3 nucleotides are TGTGCCAGCAGCTTCGGGCAGGTGAACTATGGCTACACCTTC. This gives the protein CASSFGQVNYGYTF. The V call is TRBV5-6, the J call TRBJ1-2; D remains ambiguous. This CDR3 has 14 amino acids. V lost 2 bases and J 2 bases, leaving 10 bases between the germline ends. CDR1 is SGHDT and CDR2 is YYEEEE in the germline V gene.

The V call is TRBV7-2, the J call TRBJ1-6; no reliable D call. CDR1 SGHTA and CDR2 FQGNSA come from the germline V gene. The CDR3 is 15 residues long. The germline V and J ends were trimmed by 6 bases and 7 bases, with 16 bases remaining between them. CDR3 protein: CASSSRGQRNSPLHF. CDR3 nucleotide sequence: TGTGCCAGCAGTTCCCGGGGTCAGCGAAATTCACCCCTCCACTTT.

The rearrangement links TRBV2 to TRBJ1-5, with a weak D call TRBD1 (5 bases). Per germline, CDR1 SNHLY and CDR2 FYNNEI. V gave up 2 bases and J gave up 6 bases, with 26 bases separating them. The CDR3 extends over 19 amino acids. CDR3 sequence reads: CASSEIPGWSGRGVQPQHF. The CDR3 coding sequence is TGTGCCAGCAGTGAAATACCCGGCTGGTCGGGGCGCGGGGTTCAGCCCCAGCATTTT.

This clone was detected once. The CDR3 DNA reads as TGTGCCAGCAGTATACAGGGCTATGGCTACACCTTC. Amino acids: CASSIQGYGYTF. This rearrangement joins TRBV12-3 or TRBV12-4 to TRBJ1-2, with a weak D call TRBD1 (6 bases). The CDR3 extends over 12 amino acids. V was trimmed by 5 bases and J by 4 bases, leaving 8 bases between them.

The chain couples TRBV9 to TRBJ2-5; D not resolved. The CDR3 totals 15 residues. Germline-derived CDR1 and CDR2 are SGDLS and YYNGEE. V was trimmed by 4 bases and J by 2 bases, leaving 15 bases between them. CDR3 residues: CASSTVGLPQETQYF. Written as DNA, the CDR3 is TGTGCCAGCAGCACAGTTGGGCTACCTCAAGAGACCCAGTACTTC.

This chain joins TRBV2 and TRBJ1-2; unclear D gene. The V gene's germline CDR1 is SNHLY and CDR2 FYNNEI. The CDR3 is 16 amino acids. V was pared by 1 base and J by 0 bases, with 12 bases between. Written as DNA, the CDR3 is TGTGCCAGCAGTGAAGGACCCCGCGCCTCTAACTATGGCTACACCTTC. This codes for CASSEGPRASNYGYTF.

The J gene is TRBJ1-5, the V gene TRBV2; TRBD1 is a possible D gene (5 bases). The CDR3 length is 13 residues. V was clipped by 3 bases and J by 11 bases, with 14 bases between them. Germline CDR1 is SNHLY and CDR2 is FYNNEI. CDR3 in amino acids: CASSDHGDSAQHF. In DNA form, the CDR3 reads TGTGCCAGCAGTGACCACGGGGACTCGGCCCAGCATTTT.

The CDR3 sequence is CATAPARGNSPLHF. CDR3 DNA: TGTGCCACCGCCCCGGCCAGGGGGAATTCACCCCTCCACTTT. The V call is TRBV15, the J call TRBJ1-6, with 7 bases matching TRBD1. The CDR3 length is 14 residues. Per the germline V gene, CDR1 is LNHNV and CDR2 is YYDKDF (reference sequence). Losses at the gene ends were 8 bases for V and 7 bases for J; bases not matched to a gene: 8.

This sequence joins TRBV6-6 and TRBJ1-4; D ambiguous. The CDR3 covers 14 residues. CDR1 is MNHNY and CDR2 is SVGAGI in the germline V gene (reference sequence). V lost 9 bases, J lost 4 bases, and 15 bases lay in between. The CDR3, as DNA: TGTGCCAGTAACTTCGGAAGCGATAATGAAAAACTGTTTTTT. Protein sequence: CASNFGSDNEKLFF.

The V and J genes are TRBV28 and TRBJ1-4; D remains ambiguous. This CDR3 has 12 amino acids. V lost 5 bases and J lost 14, with 15 bases in between. The germline V gene encodes CDR1 MDHEN and CDR2 SYDVKM. CDR3 sequence reads: CASSTQTVLLFF. CDR3 nucleotide sequence: TGTGCCAGCAGTACACAGACGGTTTTGCTGTTTTTT.

The V gene is TRBV3-1 (or the pseudogene TRBV3-2), the J gene TRBJ2-3; 10 bases fit TRBD2. The CDR3 totals 15 residues. The junction had 3 bases not matched to a gene; V was cut back by 4 bases and J by 2 bases. From germline, CDR1 is LGHDT and CDR2 YNNKEL (reference sequence). CDR3 DNA: TGTGCCAGCAGCCCAGGACTAGCGGACACAGATACGCAGTATTTT. Translated: CASSPGLADTDTQYF.

The rearrangement uses TRBV9 and TRBJ1-5; D remains ambiguous. This CDR3 spans 13 amino acids. Germline loops: CDR1 SGDLS, CDR2 YYNGEE. V was shortened by 0 bases and J by 6 bases, with 7 bases between the two germline ends. The chain's CDR3 is CASSVASGQPQHF. The CDR3 region has the DNA TGTGCCAGCAGCGTAGCCTCTGGTCAGCCCCAGCATTTT.

The chain employs TRBV4-1 and TRBJ2-3, with D maybe TRBD1 (6 bases). Germline V gene data show CDR1 as MGHRA and CDR2 as YSYEKL. Trimming took 1 base from V and 2 from J, leaving 10 bases between them. This CDR3 contains 15 residues. CDR3 DNA: TGCGCCAGCAGCCAAGGCAGGGGATTCACAGATACGCAGTATTTT. This sequence encodes CASSQGRGFTDTQYF.

The CDR3 coding sequence is TGCGCCAGCAGTGTCACGGCTAGCGGGGGGGCCGGGGAGCTGTTTTTT. Its translation: CASSVTASGGAGELFF. The chain couples TRBV10-1 to TRBJ2-2, with 12 bases matching TRBD2. CDR3 length: 16 amino acids. Germline V CDR1 and CDR2: WNHNN, SYGVQD (reference sequence). The J segment lost 6 bases and the V segment lost 4 bases, leaving 6 bases of the junction unmatched.